These 8 T cell receptor beta chains share one sample of origin, sequenced in a study of T cells in Graves' hyperthyroidism and ophthalmopathy (dated by TCRdb to between 2019 and 2020). The method behind the library was multiplex PCR. The data were produced on an Illumina HiSeq 2000. The TCR beta CDR3 regions were amplified from RNA transcripts. The TCR CDR3 was subjected to a first round of RT-PCR using the HTBI primer set and the Qiagen OneStep RT-PCR kit. In TCRdb, the public reads were trimmed at Q25 with fastp and aligned with MiXCR, with productive beta chains retained. Here each entry gathers all rows of one CDR3 protein and keeps the most common genes and DNA. This sample has approximately 400,000 distinct CDR3 sequences in its table, and about 15% of those were observed once. The ten largest clonotypes hold 7.5% to 8% of the sample. Material for sequencing was blood. These receptors were collected from a woman aged 18-29 years with Graves' hyperthyroidism.

This clonotype was counted many times. V gene TRBV13 combines with J gene TRBJ2-7, with TRBD2 as a possible D gene (6 bases). V lost 0 bases to trimming and J lost 5 bases, with 14 bases between them. Germline V gene lookup returns CDR1 PRHDT and CDR2 FYEKMQ (reference sequence). The CDR3 is made up of 15 amino acids. The CDR3, as DNA: TGTGCCAGCAGCTTAGGACGGGGGAGTATAAACGAGCAGTACTTC. Translated, it gives CASSLGRGSINEQYF.

The table lists this clonotype with a few counts. The chain uses TRBV6-2 or TRBV6-3 and TRBJ2-7, with 9 positions matching TRBD2. With V trimmed by 1 base and J by 3 bases, 10 bases remained unmatched. The CDR3 consists of 17 residues. Germline values: CDR1 MNHEY, CDR2 SVGEGT. The CDR3 region is CASSYYSVQRGDYEQYF. The CDR3 nucleotides are TGTGCCAGCAGTTACTACTCTGTCCAGCGGGGGGACTACGAGCAGTACTTC.

This rearrangement joins TRBV12-3 or TRBV12-4 to TRBJ2-4; the D gene is possibly TRBD1 (7 bases). The CDR3 length is 16 residues. V was shortened by 8 bases and J by 1 base, with 18 bases between the two germline ends. Here the CDR3 reads CASCPQGGQAKNIQYF. CDR3 nucleotide sequence: TGTGCCAGCTGCCCCCAGGGGGGTCAGGCCAAAAACATTCAGTACTTC.

This clonotype was counted a single time. The chain has TRBV7-2 and TRBJ2-7; D is ambiguous. Deletions cut 1 base from V and 4 bases from J, with 11 bases between. The CDR3 sequence is 14 residues long. Germline V CDR1 and CDR2: SGHTA, FQGNSA. CDR3 residues: CASSLDAEMYEQYF. The CDR3 DNA follows: TGTGCCAGCAGCTTAGATGCAGAGATGTACGAGCAGTACTTC.

This clonotype showed up many times. The chain uses TRBV29-1 and TRBJ2-3; 7 nucleotides match TRBD2. This CDR3 spans 14 amino acids. Germline V gene lookup returns CDR1 SQVTM and CDR2 ANQGSEA. Germline trimming cut 7 bases from V and 3 bases from J; bases unmatched to any gene: 10. Here the CDR3 DNA reads TGCAGCGCTCCCGCGGGGGAGGGGACAGATACGCAGTATTTT. This gives the protein CSAPAGEGTDTQYF.

V usage is TRBV7-9 and J usage is TRBJ2-2; tentative D call: TRBD2 (6 bases). The CDR3 contains 16 residues. Germline-derived CDR1 and CDR2 are SEHNR and FQNEAQ (reference sequence). The V end lost 7 bases, the J end lost 2 bases, and 17 bases lay between the germline ends. CDR3 region: CASTRPQEGNTGELFF. In DNA, the CDR3 is TGTGCCAGCACCCGCCCGCAGGAGGGAAACACCGGGGAGCTGTTTTTT.

The sample holds many counts of this clonotype. This sequence joins TRBV12-3 or TRBV12-4 and TRBJ2-3; D is possibly TRBD1 or TRBD2 (6 bases each). This CDR3 is built from 15 residues. Trimming took off 2 bases at V and 4 bases at J, with 13 bases between the two ends. CDR3 nucleotides: TGTGCCAGCAGTTTAAAACGGGGGCCTGCAGATACGCAGTATTTT. It codes for CASSLKRGPADTQYF.

This clonotype was recorded many times. The chain carries TRBV30 and TRBJ1-6; D remains ambiguous. V lost 3 bases and J lost 9, with 9 bases in between. The CDR3 covers 12 residues. The germline gives CDR1 GTSNPN, CDR2 SVGIG (reference sequence). CDR3 sequence reads: CAWSLSGSPLHF. CDR3 DNA: TGTGCCTGGAGCCTATCCGGTTCACCCCTCCACTTT.